Below are 30 T cell receptor beta chains sequenced from a single sample in a study of molecular identifiers for immune sequencing clone quantification. TCRdb passed the PCR reads through MiXCR, listing each CDR3 protein once. The data show 400,000 to 600,000 distinct CDR3 sequences, with roughly 26% seen just once and just over 0.75% held by the top ten. Sample: naive CD8+ T cells from blood, with Jurkat cell RNA spiked in. Sample subset: FACS-sorted CD8+CD4-CCR7+CD45RA+ naive T cells. The receptors here all came from a human donor in good health. Some libraries in this study had Jurkat cell RNA spiked in.

There are many counts of this clonotype. V gene TRBV20-1 combines with J gene TRBJ1-4, with D possibly being TRBD1 (5 bases). This CDR3 spans 16 amino acids. Germline loops: CDR1 DFQATT, CDR2 SNEGSKA (reference sequence). The V and J ends lost 2 bases and 6 bases respectively, with 19 bases between them. The chain's CDR3 is CSARPPGLLGDEKLFF. In DNA, the CDR3 is TGCAGTGCTAGACCCCCGGGACTCCTAGGAGATGAAAAACTGTTTTTT.

This clonotype showed up just a few times. The chain couples TRBV7-9 to TRBJ2-1; D may be TRBD2 (6 bases). Germline-derived CDR1 and CDR2 are SEHNR and FQNEAQ (reference sequence). V lost 1 base and J lost 1, with 14 bases in between. This CDR3 spans 17 amino acids. Here the CDR3 DNA reads TGTGCCAGCAGCTTAGGGAGGTCGGGGGTTTCCTACAATGAGCAGTTCTTC. Protein: CASSLGRSGVSYNEQFF.

This clonotype was counted many times. The chain combines TRBV9 with TRBJ2-1, with D perhaps matching TRBD2 (5 bases). Germline loops: CDR1 SGDLS, CDR2 YYNGEE. There are 15 residues in the CDR3. Trimming shortened V by 0 bases and J by 2 bases, and 9 bases separated the two germline ends. In DNA form, the CDR3 reads TGTGCCAGCAGCGTAGTTGAGGGCGCCTACAATGAGCAGTTCTTC. It yields the protein CASSVVEGAYNEQFF. The full variable domain, rest sourced from reference TRBV9 and TRBJ2-1, is DSGVTQTPKHLITATGQRVTLRCSPRSGDLSVYWYQQSLDQGLQFLIQYYNGEERAKGNILERFSAQQFPDLHSELNLSSLELGDSALYFCASSVVEGAYNEQFFGPGTRLTVL.

The sample holds many counts of this clonotype. The V and J genes are TRBV7-9 and TRBJ2-1; D is ambiguous. The CDR3 sequence is 13 residues long. Germline V CDR1 and CDR2: SEHNR, FQNEAQ (reference sequence). V shed 5 bases and J shed 3 bases, with 8 bases lying between them. The CDR3 bases are TGTGCCAGCAGCGGAGAGCACTACAATGAGCAGTTCTTC. This gives the protein CASSGEHYNEQFF.

This rearrangement joins TRBV2 to TRBJ2-7; 15 nucleotides match TRBD2. V lost 3 bases and J lost 4; bases outside the gene matches: 10. This CDR3 is built from 18 residues. Germline V CDR1 and CDR2: SNHLY, FYNNEI. The CDR3 is CASSDYSGTSGRWYEQYF. The CDR3 DNA reads TGTGCCAGCAGTGACTACAGTGGGACTAGCGGGAGGTGGTACGAGCAGTACTTC.

This clonotype has only a few counts. The rearrangement links TRBV4-3 to TRBJ2-7; tentatively, D is TRBD1 (6 bases). Looked up from germline, CDR1 is LGHNA and CDR2 is YSLEER. Between the trimmed V and J ends, which lost 0 bases and 2 bases, there was a span of 11 bases. The CDR3 is 15 amino acids. In nucleotides, the CDR3 is TGCGCCAGCAGCCAAGACAGGGGCAAAGCCTACGAGCAGTACTTC. Amino acid sequence: CASSQDRGKAYEQYF.

With regard to this clonotype: A much larger clone sits a single nucleotide away, making a read error possible. This chain connects TRBV3-1 to TRBJ1-2, with a tentative D call TRBD1 (5 bases). Trimming cost V 2 bases and J 4 bases, with 17 bases left between them. The CDR3 has 16 amino acids. CDR1 and CDR2 (germline): LGHDT, YNNKEL (reference sequence). In DNA form, the CDR3 reads TGTGCCAGCAGCCAAATAGCGTCAGGAGGGGCCTATGGCTACACCTTC. Its translation: CASSQIASGGAYGYTF.

The chain combines TRBV7-8 with TRBJ2-1; 10 bases align to TRBD1. Germline V lookup: CDR1 SGHVS, CDR2 FQNEAQ. Trimming removed 1 base from V and 7 bases from J; junction bases left unmatched: 1. The length of the CDR3 is 14 residues. The CDR3 is CASSLGGQGNEQFF. CDR3 DNA: TGTGCCAGCAGCTTAGGGGGACAGGGGAATGAGCAGTTCTTC.

The rearrangement links TRBV4-2 to TRBJ2-1, with D unresolved. The V end lost 0 bases, the J end lost 11 bases, and 14 bases lay between the germline ends. The CDR3 is made up of 14 amino acids. Germline V gene data show CDR1 as LGHNA and CDR2 as YNFKEQ. CDR3 residues: CASSQDALNYKQFF. CDR3 nucleotide sequence: TGTGCCAGCAGCCAAGATGCCCTTAACTATAAGCAGTTCTTC.

The chain employs TRBV19 and TRBJ1-1; no clear D. V lost 3 bases, J lost 3 bases, and 14 bases lay in between. The CDR3 contains 15 residues. In germline, CDR1 is LNHDA, CDR2 SQIVND (reference sequence). CDR3 in amino acids: CASSMFGVMDTEAFF. In DNA, the CDR3 is TGTGCCAGTAGTATGTTCGGGGTCATGGACACTGAAGCTTTCTTT.

This clonotype has only a few counts. The chain joins TRBV7-9 to TRBJ1-2, with 7 bases fitting TRBD1. Germline CDR1 SEHNR, CDR2 FQNEAQ (reference sequence). V lost 5 bases, J lost 4 bases, and 4 bases stayed unmatched. The CDR3 has 13 residues. The CDR3: CASSRRDSYGYTF. DNA for the CDR3: TGTGCCAGCAGCCGTAGGGACAGCTATGGCTACACCTTC. Full variable domain (outside the CDR3, taken from reference TRBV7-9 and TRBJ1-2): DTGVSQNPRHKITKRGQNVTFRCDPISEHNRLYWYRQTLGQGPEFLTYFQNEAQLEKSRLLSDRFSAERPKGSFSTLEIQRTEQGDSAMYLCASSRRDSYGYTFGSGTRLTVV.

The CDR3 region has the DNA TGTGCCAGCAGCTTATACGACAGGGGCGGCTATGGCTACACCTTC. Its protein is CASSLYDRGGYGYTF. The chain couples TRBV7-9 to TRBJ1-2, with 8 bases lining up with TRBD1. V lost 2 bases and J lost 4; bases outside the gene matches: 6. Germline-derived CDR1 and CDR2 are SEHNR and FQNEAQ (reference sequence). The CDR3 is made up of 15 amino acids.

This clonotype was counted between two and nine times. A much larger clone differs from this one at a single base, so this may be a read error. This rearrangement joins TRBV28 to TRBJ2-6; D gene unclear. The CDR3 length is 15 residues. Deletions cut 6 bases from V and 2 bases from J, with 11 bases between. The germline gives CDR1 MDHEN, CDR2 SYDVKM. The CDR3 protein is CASRITSPGANVLTF. CDR3 nucleotides: TGTGCCAGCAGAATCACCTCCCCTGGGGCCAACGTCCTGACTTTC.

The rearrangement links TRBV28 to TRBJ1-4, with no clear D. CDR3 length equals 15 residues. Trimming removed 1 base from V and 8 bases from J, with 14 bases in between. The germline V gene encodes CDR1 MDHEN and CDR2 SYDVKM. CDR3 sequence: CASSLSPGSHEKLFF. CDR3 nucleotide sequence: TGTGCCAGCAGTTTATCCCCCGGGTCTCACGAAAAACTGTTTTTT.

A word on this clonotype: Given a much more abundant clone one base away, this may be a read error. The CDR3 carries no conserved terminal phenylalanine or tryptophan, so it likely arises from a read error. The gene calls are TRBV6-6 and TRBJ2-5; D is unclear. The CDR3 extends over 14 amino acids. Trimming removed 4 bases from V and 1 base from J, with 10 bases in between. Germline CDR1 is MNHNY and CDR2 is SVGAGI (reference sequence). The CDR3 DNA reads TGTGCCAGCAGTTTAAGGCGGACCCAAGAGACCCAGTACTCC. Translation gives CASSLRRTQETQYS.

The chain carries TRBV14 and TRBJ1-1; D ambiguous. CDR3 length equals 16 residues. V gave up 3 bases and J gave up 1 base, with 15 bases separating them. Germline V gives CDR1 SGHDN, CDR2 FVKESK. The CDR3 nucleotides read TGTGCCAGCAGCCATCAACTTGGGCAGAAGAACACTGAAGCTTTCTTT. Translating gives CASSHQLGQKNTEAFF.

The J gene is TRBJ2-2, the V gene TRBV6-5; TRBD2 matches at 7 bases. Unmatched junction bases numbered 10, after V lost 5 bases and J lost 7 bases. The CDR3 covers 15 residues. Germline V gene sequence: CDR1 MNHEY, CDR2 SVGAGI. CDR3 sequence (DNA): TGTGCCAGCAGTCCAATCAGATCGGGAGGCGGGGAGCTGTTTTTT. This encodes CASSPIRSGGGELFF.

Comment on this clonotype: A far larger clone is only one base removed, so a read error is likely. CDR3 bases: TGTGCCAGCAGCCTGGACAGCATGAACACTGCAGCTTTCTTT. Protein product: CASSLDSMNTAAFF. The chain links TRBV7-9 to TRBJ1-1, with D possibly matching TRBD1 (6 bases). Germline-derived CDR1 and CDR2 are SEHNR and FQNEAQ (reference sequence). The CDR3 runs 14 residues.

In the case of this clonotype: A much larger clone lies a single base off, so this may be a read error. The chain carries TRBV7-8 and TRBJ2-5; D is ambiguous. This CDR3 comprises 16 residues. V was cut by 1 base and J by 0 bases, with 12 bases left in between. Germline V lookup: CDR1 SGHVS, CDR2 FQNEAQ. The chain's CDR3 is CASSLDESKYQETQYF. The CDR3 DNA sequence: TGTGCCAGCAGCTTAGATGAATCAAAGTACCAAGAGACCCAGTACTTC.

The chain links TRBV19 to TRBJ2-3; D possibly uses TRBD1 or TRBD2 (5 bases each). Looked up from germline, CDR1 is LNHDA and CDR2 is SQIVND (reference sequence). The CDR3 sequence is 15 residues long. Trimming pared 10 bases from V and 3 bases from J, leaving 20 bases between. The CDR3 reads CATTSGQGGTDTQYF. CDR3 DNA: TGTGCCACTACCTCGGGGCAGGGTGGAACAGATACGCAGTATTTT.

The sample holds many counts of this clonotype. This chain connects TRBV5-6 to TRBJ1-5; no firm D call. V was clipped by 0 bases and J by 5 bases, with 3 bases between them. Germline loops: CDR1 SGHDT, CDR2 YYEEEE. The CDR3 is 12 residues long. The CDR3 loop reads CASSLGDQPQHF. The CDR3 nucleotides read TGTGCCAGCAGCTTGGGAGATCAGCCCCAGCATTTT.

The chain joins TRBV27 to TRBJ2-7; D not certain. Trimming stripped 7 bases from V and 0 bases from J, with 13 bases between. The CDR3 loop spans 14 amino acids. CDR1 MNHEY and CDR2 SMNVEV come from the germline V gene (reference sequence). The CDR3 nucleotides are TGTGCCAGCAAGGAAACACGCCGCTCCTACGAGCAGTACTTC. It specifies CASKETRRSYEQYF.

This clonotype was seen at least ten times. The V gene is TRBV11-1, the J gene TRBJ2-7, with TRBD2 identical over 11 bases. V gave up 0 bases and J gave up 5 bases; unmatched junction bases: 9. The CDR3 is 17 amino acids. Germline V gene data show CDR1 as SGHAT and CDR2 as FQDESV (reference sequence). The DNA of the CDR3 is TGTGCCAGCAGCTTAGCGGTTCGACTAGCGGGAAGTCACGAGCAGTACTTC. Translated: CASSLAVRLAGSHEQYF.

There are a few counts of this clonotype. The J gene is TRBJ2-7, the V gene TRBV6-2 or TRBV6-3, with D uncertain. Trimming took 7 bases from V and 2 from J, leaving 6 bases between them. Germline lookup yields CDR1 MNHEY and CDR2 SVGEGT. The CDR3 runs to 11 residues. The CDR3 DNA reads TGTGCCAGCAATCAGGCCTACGAGCAGTACTTC. Amino acid sequence: CASNQAYEQYF.

V usage is TRBV7-2 and J usage is TRBJ2-3; no reliable D call. The CDR3 totals 15 residues. Germline V lookup: CDR1 SGHTA, CDR2 FQGNSA. Between the trimmed V and J ends, which lost 1 base and 2 bases, there was a span of 10 bases. The CDR3 protein is CASSLVALFTDTQYF. The CDR3 nucleotides read TGTGCCAGCAGCTTAGTGGCGCTCTTCACAGATACGCAGTATTTT. Combining the CDR3 with reference TRBV7-2 and TRBJ2-3 gives the whole variable domain GAGVSQSPSNKVTEKGKDVELRCDPISGHTALYWYRQSLGQGLEFLIYFQGNSAPDKSGLPSDRFSAERTGGSVSTLTIQRTQQEDSAVYLCASSLVALFTDTQYFGPGTRLTVL.

This clonotype turned up a few times. The rearrangement uses TRBV7-9 and TRBJ2-3, with 14 bases lining up with TRBD2. Unmatched junction bases numbered 18, after V lost 5 bases and J lost 2 bases. Germline CDR1 SEHNR, CDR2 FQNEAQ (reference sequence). CDR3 length equals 21 residues. The CDR3 reads CASSPTLTSGRAVGTTDTQYF. DNA for the CDR3: TGTGCCAGCAGCCCCACCTTGACTAGCGGGAGGGCCGTGGGAACCACAGATACGCAGTATTTT.

This clonotype was counted a few times. The chain joins TRBV9 to TRBJ2-1; 9 bases are a match to TRBD1. The trim removed 0 bases at V and 12 bases at J, leaving 7 bases unmatched. The V gene's germline CDR1 is SGDLS and CDR2 YYNGEE. The CDR3 sequence is 14 residues long. In DNA form, the CDR3 reads TGTGCCAGCAGCGTAGAAGGGACAGGGCAGAGGCAGTTCTTC. Translated: CASSVEGTGQRQFF.

V and J are TRBV7-2 and TRBJ1-4; 8 bases align to TRBD1. Germline V CDR1 and CDR2: SGHTA, FQGNSA. V dropped 3 bases and J dropped 8; count of bases not matched to a gene: 11. The length of the CDR3 is 16 residues. The CDR3 sequence: CASSFADRAAEEKLFF. The DNA of the CDR3 is TGTGCCAGCAGCTTTGCGGACAGGGCGGCCGAGGAAAAACTGTTTTTT. The variable domain in full, with the rest retrieved from reference TRBV7-2 and TRBJ1-4, is GAGVSQSPSNKVTEKGKDVELRCDPISGHTALYWYRQSLGQGLEFLIYFQGNSAPDKSGLPSDRFSAERTGGSVSTLTIQRTQQEDSAVYLCASSFADRAAEEKLFFGSGTQLSVL.

The chain employs TRBV28 and TRBJ1-2; perhaps TRBD1 as D (5 bases). Trimming removed 3 bases at V and 2 bases at J, with 13 bases between. The CDR3 is 15 amino acids. The germline V gene encodes CDR1 MDHEN and CDR2 SYDVKM. In DNA form, the CDR3 reads TGTGCCAGCAGTTTGGACCAGGGTTCCAACTATGGCTACACCTTC. The encoded protein is CASSLDQGSNYGYTF.

This clonotype has at least ten counts. The V gene is TRBV29-1, the J gene TRBJ2-1; a possible D gene is TRBD1 (5 bases). The V gene lost 3 bases and the J gene lost 9 bases, with 21 bases spanning the gap. Germline V CDR1 and CDR2: SQVTM, ANQGSEA. This CDR3 contains 15 residues. The CDR3 protein is CSVEVRLGAIGEQFF. As DNA, the CDR3 is TGCAGCGTTGAGGTCAGGTTAGGGGCCATCGGTGAGCAGTTCTTC.